These 12 T cell receptor beta chains originate from one sample sequenced in a study of cytomegalovirus exposure and HLA in healthy donors. 60 Vbeta and 13 Jbeta primers were used in PCR. TCRdb's copy holds only in-frame clones and misses some; the assay was immunoSEQ multiplex PCR. This sample has 85,000 to 100,000 clones, with 65% to 80% found just once. Sequenced sample: PBMCs. The receptors here all came from a man between 60 and 75 years old in good health and CMV-seropositive.

The genes are TRBV5-5 and TRBJ2-3; 11 nucleotides align to TRBD1. Germline trimming cut 4 bases from V and 1 base from J; bases unmatched to any gene: 5. CDR3 length equals 16 residues. Germline V gives CDR1 SGHKS, CDR2 YYEKEE (reference sequence). The CDR3 DNA reads TGTGCCAGCAGCCGTGGGACAGGGGGGGGCACAGATACGCAGTATTTT. It specifies CASSRGTGGGTDTQYF.

This chain joins TRBV18 and TRBJ2-1, with D possibly TRBD1 on 5 matching bases. This CDR3 is 12 amino acids long. From germline, CDR1 is KGHSH and CDR2 LQKENI. V was cut by 6 bases and J by 9 bases, with 12 bases left in between. The CDR3 DNA follows: TGTGCCAGCTCCCCCAGGGATGTTGAGCAGTTCTTC. This sequence encodes CASSPRDVEQFF.

J is TRBJ1-3 and V is TRBV30; no reliable D call. This CDR3 spans 13 amino acids. The V gene's germline CDR1 is GTSNPN and CDR2 SVGIG (reference sequence). Trimming shortened V by 3 bases and J by 9 bases, and 15 bases separated the two germline ends. The CDR3 loop reads CAWSRGEMGTIYF. CDR3 nucleotide sequence: TGTGCCTGGAGCCGTGGGGAGATGGGCACCATATATTTT.

The chain employs TRBV19 and TRBJ1-4, with TRBD1 as a possible D gene (5 bases). Germline lookup yields CDR1 LNHDA and CDR2 SQIVND (reference sequence). Between the trimmed V and J ends, which lost 7 bases and 4 bases, there was a span of 10 bases. This CDR3 comprises 13 residues. The CDR3 protein is CASNQGYNEKLFF. The CDR3 coding sequence is TGTGCCAGTAATCAGGGTTATAATGAAAAACTGTTTTTT.

The V gene is TRBV25-1, the J gene TRBJ2-2; maybe TRBD2 (5 bases). V was pared by 2 bases and J by 10 bases, with 14 bases between. CDR3 size: 14 residues. From germline, CDR1 is MGHDK and CDR2 SYGVNS. CDR3 loop: CASSEHRDREELFF. The CDR3 region has the DNA TGTGCCAGCAGTGAACACAGAGATCGGGAGGAGCTGTTTTTT.

The V call is TRBV27, the J call TRBJ1-6; 7 positions agree with TRBD1. Germline-derived CDR1 and CDR2 are MNHEY and SMNVEV (reference sequence). Losses at the gene ends were 3 bases for V and 5 bases for J; bases not matched to a gene: 13. The CDR3 runs 18 residues. The CDR3: CASSFRRAGGQNNSPLHF. CDR3 nucleotides: TGTGCCAGCAGTTTCCGCCGGGCAGGGGGTCAAAATAATTCACCCCTCCACTTT.

The rearrangement joins TRBV5-4 to TRBJ2-5; 9 bases match TRBD1. The CDR3 consists of 16 residues. CDR1 is SGHNT and CDR2 is YYREEE in the germline V gene (reference sequence). The ends lost 4 bases at V and 1 base at J; junction bases unmatched: 8. This CDR3 is CASSPTYRGPQETQYF. The CDR3 DNA sequence: TGTGCCAGCAGCCCGACCTACAGGGGGCCCCAAGAGACCCAGTACTTC.

This chain joins TRBV29-1 and TRBJ2-7; D is perhaps TRBD1 (5 bases). The CDR3 totals 11 residues. Trimming took off 7 bases at V and 7 bases at J, with 14 bases between the two ends. Germline V lookup: CDR1 SQVTM, CDR2 ANQGSEA. DNA of the CDR3: TGCAGCGCGGAAGGGGTGGGGGAGCAGTACTTC. It yields the protein CSAEGVGEQYF.

V usage is TRBV18 and J usage is TRBJ2-7; possible D gene TRBD1, 6 bases. Trimming left V 3 bases short and J 3 bases short, with 9 bases between. The CDR3 has 13 amino acids. Germline V gene lookup returns CDR1 KGHSH and CDR2 LQKENI. In nucleotides, the CDR3 is TGTGCCAGCTCACCCTACAGGGTCTACGAGCAGTACTTC. Amino acids: CASSPYRVYEQYF.

This rearrangement joins TRBV6-5 to TRBJ2-5; D is perhaps TRBD2 (5 bases). The CDR3 consists of 11 residues. V dropped 8 bases and J dropped 7 bases, with 11 bases sitting between them. Germline-derived CDR1 and CDR2 are MNHEY and SVGAGI. DNA of the CDR3: TGTGCCAGCGGCGGGCTGGGGACCCAGTACTTC. The encoded protein is CASGGLGTQYF.

With regard to this clone: This specimen includes other DNA sequences encoding the same CDR3. The J gene is TRBJ2-1, the V gene TRBV30; 11 nucleotides match TRBD1. The V segment lost 5 bases and the J segment 3 bases; nucleotides outside the gene matches: 9. The CDR3 has 16 amino acids. Germline CDR1 GTSNPN, CDR2 SVGIG (reference sequence). The CDR3 region is CAWGPRGQGVYNEQFF. The CDR3, as DNA: TGTGCCTGGGGTCCAAGGGGACAGGGGGTCTACAATGAGCAGTTCTTC.

This clone appeared a few times. This rearrangement joins TRBV5-6 to TRBJ2-5; 11 nucleotides match TRBD2. V was pared by 0 bases and J by 5 bases, with 12 bases of the junction left unmatched. Germline V gene data show CDR1 as SGHDT and CDR2 as YYEEEE. The CDR3 runs 18 residues. Here the CDR3 reads CASSLGILAGVPEETQYF. DNA of the CDR3: TGTGCCAGCAGCTTGGGGATACTAGCGGGGGTCCCGGAGGAGACCCAGTACTTC.